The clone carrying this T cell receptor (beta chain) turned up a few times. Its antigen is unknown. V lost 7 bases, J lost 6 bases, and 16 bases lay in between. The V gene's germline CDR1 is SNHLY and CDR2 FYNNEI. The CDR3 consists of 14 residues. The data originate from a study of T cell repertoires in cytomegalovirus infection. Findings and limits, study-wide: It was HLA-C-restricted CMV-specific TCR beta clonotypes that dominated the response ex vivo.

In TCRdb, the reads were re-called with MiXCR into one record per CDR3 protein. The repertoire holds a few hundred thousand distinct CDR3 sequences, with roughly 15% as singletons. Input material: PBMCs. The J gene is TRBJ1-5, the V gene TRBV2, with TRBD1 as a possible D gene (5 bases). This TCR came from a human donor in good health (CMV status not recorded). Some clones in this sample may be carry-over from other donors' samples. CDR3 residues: CASKTLGGSQPQHF. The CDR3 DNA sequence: TGTGCCAGCAAGACCCTTGGGGGAAGTCAGCCCCAGCATTTT. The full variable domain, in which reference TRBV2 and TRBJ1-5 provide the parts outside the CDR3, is EPEVTQTPSHQVTQMGQEVILRCVPISNHLYFYWYRQILGQKVEFLVSFYNNEISEKSEIFDDQFSVERPDGSNFTLKIRSTKLEDSAMYFCASKTLGGSQPQHFGDGTRLSIL.